This entry features one T cell receptor beta chain sequence. This sample stems from a study of identical twins. V lost 3 bases to trimming and J lost 12 bases; unmatched junction nucleotides: 12. The CDR3 sequence is 15 residues long. Germline loops: CDR1 DFQATT, CDR2 SNEGSKA (reference sequence). cDNA molecules carried unique molecular identifiers, and template switching added a universal primer site. TCRdb fed the 5' RACE reads into MiXCR, producing one record per CDR3 protein. The sample gives 520,000 or so distinct CDR3 sequences, less than 25% of which show up once; about 0.91% is in the top ten. This sample also belongs to another study, concerning T cells expressing NK-cell markers. From that paper: The study found dominant NKG2C+ clonotypes at about 1.0-7.0% of CD8+ T cells in roughly six donors.

What was sequenced was CD4+ T cells sorted from blood. This chain joins TRBV20-1 and TRBJ2-1; 12 nucleotides align to TRBD2. This receptor was identified in a woman under 30 in good health. The CDR3 here is CSASFATSGRSRQFF. The CDR3 bases are TGCAGTGCTAGTTTCGCGACTAGCGGGAGAAGCAGGCAGTTCTTC.